This T cell receptor beta chain was captured in a study of CD8 T cells in Susac syndrome. Study as a whole: Among sequenced Susac syndrome patients, 5 or 6 had active disease and about 8 were in remission.

The CD8+ and CD4+ T cells were isolated magnetically using a negative isolation approach, whereas the TEMRA cells were enriched by FACS. When the RNA was reverse transcribed, random hexamers were used with an input of roughly 0.5 to 1 ug. Coverage of TCR beta CDR3 amplification by immunoSEQ multiplex PCR extended to 54 Vbeta and 13 Jbeta. TCRdb reanalysed the immunoSEQ multiplex PCR reads using MiXCR and keeps one entry per CDR3 protein. The data contain some 140,000 distinct CDR3 sequences, about 95% of them singletons. This clonotype was seen once. V was clipped by 6 bases and J by 4 bases; unmatched bases: 12. The germline V gene encodes CDR1 MNHEY and CDR2 SMNVEV (reference sequence). This CDR3 comprises 16 residues.

The clonotype was recovered from a human donor with Susac syndrome. The gene calls are TRBV27 and TRBJ2-1; 7 bases are shared with TRBD2. Sequences were obtained from CD8+ T cells from PBMCs. The CDR3, as DNA: TGTGCCAGCAGCCCCCCGGGGCTAGCGGTTTACAATGAGCAGTTCTTC. Its protein is CASSPPGLAVYNEQFF.